The next 7 T cell receptor beta chains were all read from a single sample in a study of T cell repertoires in cytomegalovirus infection. The antigens these receptors bind are not known. TCRdb itself ran the reads through MiXCR, one entry per CDR3 protein. The table has about 68,000 distinct CDR3 sequences, roughly 20% seen once. Sequenced: PBMCs, sequenced either directly or after in vitro stimulation (not recorded which). These receptors were taken from a human donor in good health (CMV status not recorded). Some clones in this sample may be carry-over from other donors' samples.

The genes are TRBV27 and TRBJ1-1, with 9 nucleotides matching TRBD1. Germline lookup yields CDR1 MNHEY and CDR2 SMNVEV (reference sequence). Trimming took 6 bases from V and 10 from J; bases not matched to a gene: 3. The CDR3 is 11 residues long. The CDR3 region is CASRIQGAAFF. The CDR3 nucleotides are TGTGCCAGCAGGATACAGGGGGCAGCTTTCTTT.

This clonotype appeared a few times. V and J are TRBV29-1 and TRBJ2-1; 10 bases match TRBD2. The CDR3 sequence is 14 residues long. Trimming took 5 bases from V and 0 from J; bases not matched to a gene: 1. Germline-derived CDR1 and CDR2 are SQVTM and ANQGSEA. CDR3 nucleotides: TGCAGCGTTTCTAGCGGGAGCTCCTACAATGAGCAGTTCTTC. Its translation is CSVSSGSSYNEQFF.

Ten or more counts support this clonotype. J is TRBJ1-2 and V is TRBV7-8, with TRBD1 identical over 11 bases. The length of the CDR3 is 15 residues. V lost 4 bases, J lost 7 bases, and 8 bases stayed unmatched. Germline V gives CDR1 SGHVS, CDR2 FQNEAQ. The CDR3 bases are TGTGCCAGCAGCTCTTCTGGACAGGGGGCAAGTGGCTACACCTTC. As protein: CASSSSGQGASGYTF.

This chain connects TRBV19 to TRBJ1-1; a weak D match, TRBD1 (6 bases). The CDR3 runs 16 residues. Between the trimmed V and J ends, which lost 6 bases and 3 bases, there was a span of 20 bases. The germline V gene has CDR1 LNHDA and CDR2 SQIVND (reference sequence). The DNA for the CDR3 is TGTGCCAGTAGCCTCCGGGACCAGGGGCGGCACACTGAAGCTTTCTTT. Protein product: CASSLRDQGRHTEAFF. The full variable domain, completed using reference TRBV19 and TRBJ1-1, is DGGITQSPKYLFRKEGQNVTLSCEQNLNHDAMYWYRQDPGQGLRLIYYSQIVNDFQKGDIAEGYSVSREKKESFPLTVTSAQKNPTAFYLCASSLRDQGRHTEAFFGQGTRLTVV.

This clonotype has a handful of counts. This sequence joins TRBV4-3 and TRBJ1-1; 10 bases are shared with TRBD1. V was clipped by 3 bases and J by 1 base; unmatched bases: 8. This CDR3 has 17 amino acids. Germline V gives CDR1 LGHNA, CDR2 YSLEER. CDR3 region: CASSQVPGQGPNTEAFF. CDR3 DNA: TGCGCCAGCAGCCAGGTCCCGGGACAGGGGCCGAACACTGAAGCTTTCTTT.

This clonotype came up many times. The chain carries TRBV7-2 and TRBJ2-3; TRBD2 matches at 9 bases. Germline V CDR1 and CDR2: SGHTA, FQGNSA. There are 15 residues in the CDR3. V shed 2 bases, J shed 5 bases, and the junction held 5 bases outside the gene matches. The chain's CDR3 is CASSLIAGAGDTQYF. In DNA form, the CDR3 reads TGTGCCAGCAGCTTAATAGCGGGAGCTGGAGATACGCAGTATTTT.

This clonotype was found a few times. The V and J genes are TRBV15 and TRBJ2-5; weak D call: TRBD1 (6 bases). Germline-derived CDR1 and CDR2 are LNHNV and YYDKDF (reference sequence). Trimming cost V 0 bases and J 4 bases, with 12 bases left between them. This CDR3 comprises 15 residues. The CDR3 loop is CATSRDLDRRETQYF. The CDR3 DNA reads as TGTGCCACCAGCAGAGACCTTGACAGGCGAGAGACCCAGTACTTC.